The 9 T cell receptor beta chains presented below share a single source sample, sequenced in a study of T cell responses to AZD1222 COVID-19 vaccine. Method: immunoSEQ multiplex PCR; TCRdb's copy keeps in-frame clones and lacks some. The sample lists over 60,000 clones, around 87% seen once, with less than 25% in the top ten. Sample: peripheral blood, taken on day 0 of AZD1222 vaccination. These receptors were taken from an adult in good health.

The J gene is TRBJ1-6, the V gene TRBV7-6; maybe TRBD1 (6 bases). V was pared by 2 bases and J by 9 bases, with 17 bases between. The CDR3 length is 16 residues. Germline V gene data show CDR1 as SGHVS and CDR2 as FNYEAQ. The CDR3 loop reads CASSLNWGARFSPLHF. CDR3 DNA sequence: TGTGCCAGCAGCTTAAACTGGGGGGCCCGTTTTTCACCCCTCCACTTT.

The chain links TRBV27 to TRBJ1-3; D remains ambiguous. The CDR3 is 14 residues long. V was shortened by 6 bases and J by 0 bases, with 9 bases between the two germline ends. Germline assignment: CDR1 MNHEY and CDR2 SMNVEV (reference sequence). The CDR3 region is CASSRRPSGNTIYF. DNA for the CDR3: TGTGCCAGCAGCCGTCGGCCCTCTGGAAACACCATATATTTT.

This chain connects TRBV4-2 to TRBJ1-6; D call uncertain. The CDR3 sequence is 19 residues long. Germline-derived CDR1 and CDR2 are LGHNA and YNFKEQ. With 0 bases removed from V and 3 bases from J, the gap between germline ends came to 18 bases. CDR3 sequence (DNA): TGTGCCAGCAGCCAAGAATTAGGGAGTTCCTCCTACTATAATTCACCCCTCCACTTT. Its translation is CASSQELGSSSYYNSPLHF.

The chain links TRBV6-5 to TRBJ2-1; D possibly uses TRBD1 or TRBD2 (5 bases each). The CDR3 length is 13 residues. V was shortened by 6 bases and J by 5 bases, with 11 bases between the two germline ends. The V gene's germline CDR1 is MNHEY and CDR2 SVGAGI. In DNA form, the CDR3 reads TGTGCCAGCAGACCGGGACCCCACAATGAGCAGTTCTTC. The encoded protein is CASRPGPHNEQFF.

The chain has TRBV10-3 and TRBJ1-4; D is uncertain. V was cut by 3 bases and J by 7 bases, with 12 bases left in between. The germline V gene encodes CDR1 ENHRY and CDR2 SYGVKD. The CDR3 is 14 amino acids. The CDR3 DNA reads TGTGCCATCAGTGACTCGGGAAATGGTGAAAAACTGTTTTTT. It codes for CAISDSGNGEKLFF.

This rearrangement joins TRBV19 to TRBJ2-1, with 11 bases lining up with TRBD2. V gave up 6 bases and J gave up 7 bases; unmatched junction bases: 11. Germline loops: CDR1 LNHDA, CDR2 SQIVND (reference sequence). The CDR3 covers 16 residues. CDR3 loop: CASSNPSGGTRNEQFF. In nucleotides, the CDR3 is TGTGCCAGTAGCAATCCTAGCGGGGGGACCAGGAATGAGCAGTTCTTC.

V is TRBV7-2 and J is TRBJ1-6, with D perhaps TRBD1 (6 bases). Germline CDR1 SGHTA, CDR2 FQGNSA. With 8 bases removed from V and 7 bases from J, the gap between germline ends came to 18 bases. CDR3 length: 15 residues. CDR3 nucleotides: TGTGCCAGCGGACCCACAGGGAGCGGGAATTCACCCCTCCACTTT. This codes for CASGPTGSGNSPLHF.

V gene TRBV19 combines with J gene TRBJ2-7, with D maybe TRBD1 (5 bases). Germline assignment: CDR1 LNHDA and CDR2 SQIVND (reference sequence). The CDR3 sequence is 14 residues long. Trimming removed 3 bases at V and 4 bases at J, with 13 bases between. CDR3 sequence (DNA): TGTGCCAGTAGTATGAACCCGGCAGGGTACGAGCAGTACTTC. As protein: CASSMNPAGYEQYF.

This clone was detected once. Written as DNA, the CDR3 is TGTGCCAGCAGCCCAGGCAGCGGTGGGGTGGAGACCCAGTACTTC. Amino acids: CASSPGSGGVETQYF. This chain links TRBV7-8 with TRBJ2-5, with D tentatively TRBD2 (5 bases). Germline CDR1 and CDR2: SGHVS and FQNEAQ. Trimming stripped 5 bases from V and 5 bases from J, with 18 bases between. The CDR3 length is 15 residues.